The 22 T cell receptor beta chains below were found in one sample sequenced in a study of cytomegalovirus exposure and HLA in healthy donors. Only in-frame clones appear in the TCRdb table, and some are missing; sequencing was by immunoSEQ multiplex PCR. Of roughly 180,000 clones detected, about four fifths appear once; the ten largest clones hold approximately 7%. Sequenced sample: PBMCs. All receptors derive from a man between 18 and 29 years old in good health and CMV-seropositive.

The chain uses TRBV2 and TRBJ2-7; 8 nucleotides line up with TRBD2. Germline V gene lookup returns CDR1 SNHLY and CDR2 FYNNEI. This CDR3 region has 15 residues. The ends lost 4 bases at V and 4 bases at J; junction bases unmatched: 9. The CDR3 is CASSASGRREYEQYF. DNA for the CDR3: TGTGCCAGCAGTGCGAGCGGGAGAAGGGAATACGAGCAGTACTTC.

V gene TRBV18 combines with J gene TRBJ2-7, with 9 bases aligning to TRBD1. Unmatched junction bases numbered 3, after V lost 3 bases and J lost 6 bases. Germline V gene data show CDR1 as KGHSH and CDR2 as LQKENI. There are 13 residues in the CDR3. The CDR3 DNA is TGTGCCAGCTCACCCGGACAGGGGACCGAGCAGTACTTC. Translated: CASSPGQGTEQYF.

This chain joins TRBV5-1 and TRBJ2-7; 9 bases map to TRBD2. Per germline, CDR1 SGHRS and CDR2 YFSETQ. The CDR3 is made up of 13 amino acids. J was trimmed by 5 bases and V by 2 bases; bases with no gene match: 2. Written as DNA, the CDR3 is TGCGCCAGCAGCTTTAGCGGGAGCCACGAGCAGTACTTC. Protein sequence: CASSFSGSHEQYF.

The chain couples TRBV7-8 to TRBJ1-4; the D is unclear. Between the trimmed V and J ends, which lost 11 bases and 0 bases, there was a span of 25 bases. The CDR3 is 18 amino acids. Germline CDR1 reads SGHVS; CDR2 reads FQNEAQ. This CDR3 is CACGVIGEFRATNEKLFF. In nucleotides, the CDR3 is TGTGCCTGCGGCGTCATTGGGGAGTTCCGAGCAACTAATGAAAAACTGTTTTTT. Drawing the rest from reference TRBV7-8 and TRBJ1-4, the complete variable domain is GAGVSQSPRYKVAKRGQDVALRCDPISGHVSLFWYQQALGQGPEFLTYFQNEAQLDKSGLPSDRFFAERPEGSVSTLKIQRTQQEDSAVYLCACGVIGEFRATNEKLFFGSGTQLSVL.

The chain is built from TRBV28 and TRBJ1-4; D gene uncertain. The CDR3 is made up of 15 amino acids. Germline lookup yields CDR1 MDHEN and CDR2 SYDVKM. The V end was cut by 4 bases, the J end by 8 bases, with 17 bases between. The CDR3 region is CASSSSFSRGEKLFF. CDR3 in DNA: TGTGCCAGCAGTTCCTCTTTCTCGAGAGGGGAAAAACTGTTTTTT.

The gene calls are TRBV7-6 and TRBJ2-7; TRBD1 aligns across 12 bases. This CDR3 region has 15 residues. The germline CDR1 and CDR2 sequences are SGHVS and FNYEAQ. With 5 bases clipped from V and 3 bases from J, the junction kept 5 bases outside the gene matches. The CDR3 protein is CASSDGTGGLYEQYF. The CDR3 DNA reads TGTGCCAGCAGCGATGGGACAGGGGGCCTCTACGAGCAGTACTTC. Full variable domain (remainder filled in from reference TRBV7-6 and TRBJ2-7): GAGVSQSPRYKVTKRGQDVALRCDPISGHVSLYWYRQALGQGPEFLTYFNYEAQQDKSGLPNDRFSAERPEGSISTLTIQRTEQRDSAMYRCASSDGTGGLYEQYFGPGTRLTVT.

The J gene is TRBJ2-1, the V gene TRBV7-2, with 9 nucleotides matching TRBD2. The CDR3 has 16 amino acids. In germline, CDR1 is SGHTA, CDR2 FQGNSA. The ends lost 0 bases at V and 6 bases at J; junction bases unmatched: 6. The CDR3 DNA is TGTGCCAGCAGCTTAGCGCTGACTAGCGGAAGCAATGAGCAGTTCTTC. Amino acid sequence: CASSLALTSGSNEQFF.

V gene TRBV4-3 combines with J gene TRBJ1-2; TRBD1 agrees at 9 bases. Germline V gene sequence: CDR1 LGHNA, CDR2 YSLEER. The CDR3 contains 16 residues. Losses at the gene ends were 0 bases for V and 7 bases for J; bases not matched to a gene: 9. The CDR3 is CASSQDTGGGRAGYTF. Here the CDR3 DNA reads TGCGCCAGCAGCCAAGATACAGGGGGCGGGCGTGCTGGCTACACCTTC.

The chain uses TRBV5-6 and TRBJ1-2; TRBD1 matches at 10 bases. The V gene end was trimmed by 2 bases and the J gene end by 8 bases; junction bases not matched to a gene: 6. CDR1 and CDR2 (germline): SGHDT, YYEEEE. The CDR3 length is 14 residues. CDR3 protein: CASSLGQGGVGYTF. DNA for the CDR3: TGTGCCAGCAGCTTAGGACAGGGGGGTGTCGGCTACACCTTC.

V gene TRBV5-6 combines with J gene TRBJ2-7; TRBD1 matches at 10 bases. Germline V lookup: CDR1 SGHDT, CDR2 YYEEEE. The CDR3 is made up of 14 amino acids. V lost 4 bases and J lost 4; bases outside the gene matches: 5. CDR3 sequence (DNA): TGTGCCAGCAGCCTGGGACAGGGGTATTACGAGCAGTACTTC. This encodes CASSLGQGYYEQYF.

This chain's CDR3 is CASSLRDSGNEQFF. CDR3 nucleotide sequence: TGTGCCAGCAGTTTGAGGGACTCTGGGAATGAGCAGTTCTTC. The chain recombines TRBV6-6 with TRBJ2-1; D perhaps matches TRBD2 (6 bases). V was shortened by 4 bases and J by 7 bases, with 14 bases between the two germline ends. The CDR3 sequence is 14 residues long. CDR1 MNHNY and CDR2 SVGAGI come from the germline V gene (reference sequence).

The chain is built from TRBV11-2 and TRBJ2-5; 9 nucleotides align to TRBD2. The CDR3 sequence is 14 residues long. Germline V CDR1 and CDR2: SGHAT, FQNNGV. V lost 5 bases, J lost 5 bases, and 6 bases stayed unmatched. Here the CDR3 DNA reads TGTGCCAGCAGCCAAAACAGCGGGGGGGAGACCCAGTACTTC. Its translation is CASSQNSGGETQYF.

This clone showed up just once. The chain combines TRBV5-6 with TRBJ2-1; 7 bases map to TRBD1. This CDR3 is built from 14 residues. V lost 5 bases, J lost 0 bases, and 2 bases stayed unmatched. Germline lookup yields CDR1 SGHDT and CDR2 YYEEEE. In nucleotides, the CDR3 is TGTGCCAGCAGGACAGGGAGCTCCTACAATGAGCAGTTCTTC. Translated: CASRTGSSYNEQFF.

The count of this clone is one. The chain recombines TRBV2 with TRBJ2-7; 8 bases align to TRBD2. From germline, CDR1 is SNHLY and CDR2 FYNNEI. CDR3 length: 14 amino acids. J was trimmed by 4 bases and V by 6 bases; bases with no gene match: 8. CDR3 residues: CASRNGGAGYEQYF. Written as DNA, the CDR3 is TGTGCCAGCAGAAACGGGGGGGCCGGGTACGAGCAGTACTTC.

The V and J genes are TRBV5-4 and TRBJ1-2; 8 positions match TRBD1. The CDR3 covers 16 residues. V lost 0 bases to trimming and J lost 3 bases; unmatched junction nucleotides: 7. Per germline, CDR1 SGHNT and CDR2 YYREEE (reference sequence). CDR3 coding DNA: TGTGCCAGCAGCTTGGGGGGGCCAGGGGGCGACTATGGCTACACCTTC. It specifies CASSLGGPGGDYGYTF.

This clone was seen only a few times. This chain uses TRBV9 with TRBJ1-4; D is unclear. Deletions cut 3 bases from V and 8 bases from J, with 17 bases between. The CDR3 runs to 15 residues. Per germline, CDR1 SGDLS and CDR2 YYNGEE. CDR3 bases: TGTGCCAGCAGCGATTGCGGTGGCAGTCGGGAAAAACTGTTTTTT. Translation: CASSDCGGSREKLFF. Complete variable domain (other parts from reference TRBV9 and TRBJ1-4): DSGVTQTPKHLITATGQRVTLRCSPRSGDLSVYWYQQSLDQGLQFLIQYYNGEERAKGNILERFSAQQFPDLHSELNLSSLELGDSALYFCASSDCGGSREKLFFGSGTQLSVL.

This clone appeared a few times. This chain uses TRBV7-9 with TRBJ2-7; 8 nucleotides match TRBD1. Germline V CDR1 and CDR2: SEHNR, FQNEAQ (reference sequence). The CDR3 has 16 amino acids. The J segment lost 0 bases and the V segment lost 5 bases, leaving 9 bases of the junction unmatched. The CDR3 DNA reads as TGTGCCAGCAGCCCCAGTTCGGACAGGGACTCCTACGAGCAGTACTTC. As protein: CASSPSSDRDSYEQYF.

This chain connects TRBV7-2 to TRBJ2-1, with TRBD1 matching over 7 bases. The CDR3 sequence is 15 residues long. V gave up 5 bases and J gave up 4 bases; unmatched junction bases: 8. Germline V lookup: CDR1 SGHTA, CDR2 FQGNSA. The DNA of the CDR3 is TGTGCCAGCAGCACCCGGGGACAGTATTACAATGAGCAGTTCTTC. This sequence encodes CASSTRGQYYNEQFF.

The chain uses TRBV5-4 and TRBJ1-2; 11 positions match TRBD1. The V gene's germline CDR1 is SGHNT and CDR2 YYREEE (reference sequence). V gave up 5 bases and J gave up 7 bases; unmatched junction bases: 4. The CDR3 length is 13 residues. The CDR3 is CASRPGTGGGYTF. Written as DNA, the CDR3 is TGTGCCAGCAGGCCCGGGACAGGGGGTGGCTACACCTTC. The full variable domain, its missing parts supplied by reference TRBV5-4 and TRBJ1-2, is ETGVTQSPTHLIKTRGQQVTLRCSSQSGHNTVSWYQQALGQGPQFIFQYYREEENGRGNFPPRFSGLQFPNYSSELNVNALELDDSALYLCASRPGTGGGYTFGSGTRLTVV.

The chain carries TRBV7-9 and TRBJ2-3; 9 bases match TRBD1. Germline-derived CDR1 and CDR2 are SEHNR and FQNEAQ (reference sequence). V gave up 5 bases and J gave up 4 bases; unmatched junction bases: 7. The CDR3 covers 15 residues. CDR3 sequence reads: CASSLTGGYPDTQYF. The CDR3 DNA reads TGTGCCAGCAGCCTTACAGGGGGCTACCCAGATACGCAGTATTTT.

The chain is built from TRBV19 and TRBJ2-1; 9 nucleotides agree with TRBD1. Losses at the gene ends were 5 bases for V and 4 bases for J; bases not matched to a gene: 6. CDR3 length: 15 amino acids. Germline V gives CDR1 LNHDA, CDR2 SQIVND (reference sequence). The CDR3 reads CASSVRDRDYNEQFF. CDR3 nucleotides: TGTGCCAGTAGTGTCCGGGACAGGGATTACAATGAGCAGTTCTTC.

This chain joins TRBV2 and TRBJ2-3; TRBD2 agrees at 8 bases. With 9 bases clipped from V and 2 bases from J, the junction kept 13 bases outside the gene matches. Germline V CDR1 and CDR2: SNHLY, FYNNEI. CDR3 size: 16 residues. Written as DNA, the CDR3 is TGTGCCAGGGTACGTGGACTAGCAGATTACACAGATACGCAGTATTTT. This translates into CARVRGLADYTDTQYF.